The 19 T cell receptor beta chains listed next were all sequenced from one sample in a study of T cell clonotyping in hematopoietic cell transplantation. Measured with immunoSEQ multiplex PCR; TCRdb has only the in-frame clones, and not every one. The sample contains 3,300 or so clones, approximately 60% of which appear only once. The material was peripheral blood mononuclear cells, obtained 30 days after allogeneic stem cell transplant. These receptors originate from a female patient between 30 and 39 years old who had an allogeneic stem cell transplant, so T cells may come from the graft donor. Some clones in this sample may be carry-over from other donors' samples.

A few counts support this clone. The chain is built from TRBV25-1 and TRBJ2-7; D is unresolved. Trimming took off 4 bases at V and 4 bases at J, with 5 bases between the two ends. Germline CDR1 and CDR2: MGHDK and SYGVNS. The CDR3 has 11 residues. The CDR3 DNA reads TGTGCCAGCAGTGGTGGTTACGAGCAGTACTTC. Amino acid sequence: CASSGGYEQYF.

The genes are TRBV29-1 and TRBJ2-7, with D possibly TRBD1 on 5 matching bases. The CDR3 extends over 12 amino acids. Looked up from germline, CDR1 is SQVTM and CDR2 is ANQGSEA. With 6 bases removed from V and 5 bases from J, the gap between germline ends came to 14 bases. The CDR3 DNA follows: TGCAGCGTAGCAGTCCAGGGTAACGAGCAGTACTTC. It codes for CSVAVQGNEQYF.

The genes are TRBV30 and TRBJ2-2; TRBD1 aligns across 7 bases. This CDR3 region has 14 residues. The junction had 7 bases not matched to a gene; V was cut back by 4 bases and J by 5 bases. CDR1 GTSNPN and CDR2 SVGIG come from the germline V gene (reference sequence). The CDR3 spells CAWTRDSHTGELFF. CDR3 DNA sequence: TGTGCCTGGACTCGGGACAGCCATACCGGGGAGCTGTTTTTT.

This chain uses TRBV25-1 with TRBJ1-2; no definite D call. This CDR3 has 14 residues. Germline CDR1 is MGHDK and CDR2 is SYGVNS. V was trimmed by 1 base and J by 1 base, leaving 7 bases between them. In DNA form, the CDR3 reads TGTGCCAGCAGTGAATTCAGTCATAACTATGGCTACACCTTC. Amino acid sequence: CASSEFSHNYGYTF.

This clone was seen more than once but under ten times. The J gene is TRBJ2-2, the V gene TRBV7-9; D call uncertain. Per germline, CDR1 SEHNR and CDR2 FQNEAQ (reference sequence). With 10 bases removed from V and 10 bases from J, the gap between germline ends came to 7 bases. There are 9 residues in the CDR3. The CDR3 spells CATQPELFF. CDR3 bases: TGTGCCACCCAACCGGAGCTGTTTTTT.

This chain joins TRBV11-1 and TRBJ1-1; D may be TRBD1 (5 bases). This CDR3 contains 11 residues. Germline CDR1 and CDR2: SGHAT and FQDESV (reference sequence). Trimming took 2 bases from V and 8 from J, leaving 6 bases between them. The CDR3 protein is CASSLHREAFF. The CDR3 nucleotides are TGTGCCAGCAGCTTACACAGGGAAGCTTTCTTT.

The V call is TRBV13, the J call TRBJ1-1; TRBD1 matches at 9 bases. CDR1 PRHDT and CDR2 FYEKMQ come from the germline V gene (reference sequence). Germline trimming cut 3 bases from V and 3 bases from J; bases unmatched to any gene: 5. This CDR3 has 15 amino acids. DNA of the CDR3: TGTGCCAGCAGCTTTGCGGGACAGGGAGACACTGAAGCTTTCTTT. Residues: CASSFAGQGDTEAFF.

This clone has a handful of counts. The chain has TRBV27 and TRBJ2-5; D remains ambiguous. Germline-derived CDR1 and CDR2 are MNHEY and SMNVEV (reference sequence). The CDR3 consists of 17 residues. Trimming removed 4 bases from V and 2 bases from J, with 20 bases in between. The DNA for the CDR3 is TGTGCCAGCAGTTCACAGCAAGGAGACTCTACTCAAGAGACCCAGTACTTC. As protein: CASSSQQGDSTQETQYF.

This chain joins TRBV27 and TRBJ2-1, with TRBD1 matching 7 bases. CDR1 and CDR2 (germline): MNHEY, SMNVEV (reference sequence). The CDR3 has 15 residues. Germline trimming cut 4 bases from V and 0 bases from J; bases unmatched to any gene: 3. The CDR3 nucleotides read TGTGCCAGCAGTTCTAGGGGGCCCTCCTACAATGAGCAGTTCTTC. This sequence encodes CASSSRGPSYNEQFF.

This chain joins TRBV7-6 and TRBJ1-2; D not resolved. This CDR3 is built from 13 residues. The germline V gene has CDR1 SGHVS and CDR2 FNYEAQ. Trimming pared 6 bases from V and 5 bases from J, leaving 13 bases between. CDR3 loop: CASSPGAVYGYTF. The CDR3 DNA reads TGTGCCAGCAGTCCCGGCGCAGTATATGGCTACACCTTC.

V is TRBV5-4 and J is TRBJ2-5, with D unclear. Trimming pared 2 bases from V and 5 bases from J, leaving 13 bases between. The CDR3 has 14 amino acids. Germline CDR1 reads SGHNT; CDR2 reads YYREEE (reference sequence). The CDR3 protein is CASSFRTEHETQYF. CDR3 nucleotide sequence: TGTGCCAGCAGCTTTAGGACGGAGCACGAGACCCAGTACTTC.

The chain links TRBV5-1 to TRBJ1-2; 11 bases match TRBD1. The CDR3 totals 15 residues. V lost 4 bases to trimming and J lost 8 bases; unmatched junction nucleotides: 10. The germline CDR1 and CDR2 sequences are SGHRS and YFSETQ. The CDR3 spells CASSPDPGTGGGYTF. CDR3 coding DNA: TGCGCCAGCAGCCCAGACCCCGGGACAGGGGGGGGCTACACCTTC.

The rearrangement links TRBV30 to TRBJ1-1; D is unresolved. Trimming removed 1 base from V and 0 bases from J, with 9 bases in between. The length of the CDR3 is 14 residues. The germline V gene has CDR1 GTSNPN and CDR2 SVGIG (reference sequence). The CDR3 protein is CAWSAGFMNTEAFF. In nucleotides, the CDR3 is TGTGCCTGGAGTGCGGGCTTCATGAACACTGAAGCTTTCTTT.

J is TRBJ2-7 and V is TRBV30; 8 positions match TRBD2. The J segment lost 3 bases and the V segment lost 2 bases, leaving 9 bases of the junction unmatched. The CDR3 length is 15 residues. Germline V lookup: CDR1 GTSNPN, CDR2 SVGIG (reference sequence). This CDR3 is CAWSYLAGTSYEQYF. The CDR3 DNA reads TGTGCCTGGAGTTACTTAGCGGGGACGAGCTACGAGCAGTACTTC.

V gene TRBV12-1 combines with J gene TRBJ2-3; TRBD2 reflects the table's D call only, with no check against the DNA. TRBV12-1 is termed a pseudogene. There are 12 residues in the CDR3. The CDR3 protein is CASSARPATQYF. Written as DNA, the CDR3 is TGTGCCAGCTCGGCGAGGCCGGCCACGCAGTATTTT.

The V and J genes are TRBV27 and TRBJ2-3, with D uncertain. This CDR3 comprises 12 residues. Germline CDR1 and CDR2: MNHEY and SMNVEV (reference sequence). V gave up 5 bases and J gave up 1 base, with 4 bases separating them. The CDR3 loop is CASSRGTDTQYF. The CDR3 DNA follows: TGTGCCAGCAGTCGGGGCACAGATACGCAGTATTTT.

This clone occurred once. This chain connects TRBV27 to TRBJ2-5; 8 nucleotides align to TRBD1. The V gene end was trimmed by 5 bases and the J gene end by 5 bases; junction bases not matched to a gene: 7. CDR3 length equals 14 residues. Germline V gene sequence: CDR1 MNHEY, CDR2 SMNVEV (reference sequence). The CDR3: CASSQGARGETQYF. CDR3 nucleotides: TGTGCCAGCAGTCAGGGGGCGCGGGGTGAGACCCAGTACTTC.

CDR3 DNA sequence: TGTGCCAGCAGTCACGTAGCGGGGGGGCTTAAAAGCTACGAGCAGTACTTC. This codes for CASSHVAGGLKSYEQYF. V is TRBV7-8 and J is TRBJ2-7, with 11 bases matching TRBD2. The CDR3 extends over 17 amino acids. The V and J ends lost 6 bases and 3 bases, in that order; junction bases with no gene match: 13. The germline CDR1 and CDR2 sequences are SGHVS and FQNEAQ. Using reference TRBV7-8 and TRBJ2-7 for the parts outside the CDR3, the full variable domain is GAGVSQSPRYKVAKRGQDVALRCDPISGHVSLFWYQQALGQGPEFLTYFQNEAQLDKSGLPSDRFFAERPEGSVSTLKIQRTQQEDSAVYLCASSHVAGGLKSYEQYFGPGTRLTVT.

The V and J genes are TRBV5-1 and TRBJ2-7, with 7 bases fitting TRBD2. Germline lookup yields CDR1 SGHRS and CDR2 YFSETQ. This CDR3 is 14 amino acids long. With V trimmed by 1 base and J by 3 bases, 4 bases remained unmatched. The CDR3 reads CASSLSGMFYEQYF. In DNA form, the CDR3 reads TGCGCCAGCAGCTTGAGCGGGATGTTCTACGAGCAGTACTTC.